The rows below give T cell receptor beta chains drawn from one sample of a study of read filtering for tumor transcriptome and immune sequencing. Each CDR3 protein gets one entry after TCRdb re-called the reads with MiXCR. The profile covers 40,000 to 50,000 distinct CDR3 sequences, with around an eighth appearing a single time and 30% taken by the ten largest. The source material was a population of CD138-negative cells sorted from bone marrow. The receptors come from a donor at least 40 years old with multiple myeloma. CDR3s include the opening cysteine and the closing phenylalanine or tryptophan. A D gene is named only where the DNA matches it firmly. Clone size is given for some rows only: seen once, a few or many times, or a class if the clone is expanded.

TRBV6-5,-,many,TRBJ1-1,TGTGCCAGCAGCCCGGGACTGGTGAACACTGAAGCTTTCTTT,CASSPGLVNTEAFF
TRBV6-5,TRBD1,many,TRBJ1-5,TGTGCCAGCAGTCTACAGGGGTTCAATCAGCCCCAGCATTTT,CASSLQGFNQPQHF
TRBV11-2,TRBD2,many,TRBJ2-1,TGTGCCAGCAGCTTAGGGGGACTAGCGGGAGCCCATGAGCAGTTCTTC,CASSLGGLAGAHEQFF
TRBV7-9,-,many,TRBJ2-7,TGTGCCAGCAGCTTAGCCTATGGTACCTACTACGAGCAGTACTTC,CASSLAYGTYYEQYF
TRBV19,-,many,TRBJ1-5,TGTGCCAGTAGTATGTTTATGAGGCAGGACAATCAGCCCCAGCATTTT,CASSMFMRQDNQPQHF
TRBV7-3,TRBD1,many,TRBJ2-3,TGTGCCAGCAGCTTGACCCCGGGACAGGGATCCACAGATACGCAGTATTTT,CASSLTPGQGSTDTQYF
TRBV7-8,-,many,TRBJ2-1,TGTGCCAGCAGCCCCAGCGAGAATGAGCAGTTCTTC,CASSPSENEQFF
TRBV4-3,-,many,TRBJ1-2,TGCGCCAGCAGCCAAGATCTTTGGGTGGCCAGGGCGAATGGCTACACCTTC,CASSQDLWVARANGYTF
TRBV20-1,-,many,TRBJ2-3,TGCAGTGCACGCCCCGACTATCCTGTCACAGATACGCAGTATTTT,CSARPDYPVTDTQYF
TRBV12-3/TRBV12-4,-,-,TRBJ1-1,TGTGCCAGCACCCCCACACAGGTGAACACTGAAGCTTTCTTT,CASTPTQVNTEAFF
TRBV11-2,TRBD2,many,TRBJ2-2,TGTGCCAGCAGCTCGCTTACTAGCGGGAGGGCTGTCGGGGAGCTGTTTTTT,CASSSLTSGRAVGELFF
TRBV28,-,many,TRBJ2-3,TGTGCCAGCAGCCTAGGGGGGCGAGATACGCAGTATTTT,CASSLGGRDTQYF
TRBV7-6,TRBD2,many,TRBJ2-3,TGTGCCAGCAGTTTAGCGGGAGGGACAGATACGCAGTATTTT,CASSLAGGTDTQYF
TRBV9,TRBD2,many,TRBJ2-2,TGTGCCAGCAGCGCGACTAGCGGGAGGGTGAAGACCGGGGAGCTGTTTTTT,CASSATSGRVKTGELFF
TRBV18,TRBD2,many,TRBJ2-1,TGTGCCAGCTCACCACCGGGCGGGAGGATCGATGAGCAGTTCTTC,CASSPPGGRIDEQFF
TRBV7-9,-,many,TRBJ2-3,TGTGCCAGCAGCTTAGCGGGGACCACAGATACGCAGTATTTT,CASSLAGTTDTQYF
TRBV20-1,TRBD1,many,TRBJ1-5,TGCAGTGCGGGCGGACAGGGCGGTCAGCCCCAGCATTTT,CSAGGQGGQPQHF